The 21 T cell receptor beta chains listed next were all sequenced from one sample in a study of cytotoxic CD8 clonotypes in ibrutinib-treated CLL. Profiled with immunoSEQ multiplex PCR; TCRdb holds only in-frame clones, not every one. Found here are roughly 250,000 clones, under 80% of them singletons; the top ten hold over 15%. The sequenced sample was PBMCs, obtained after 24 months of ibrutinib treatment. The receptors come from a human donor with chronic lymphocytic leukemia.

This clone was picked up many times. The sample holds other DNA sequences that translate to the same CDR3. This CDR3 reads CASSLVRGNEQYF. The CDR3 nucleotides are TGTGCCAGCAGCTTAGTGCGGGGTAACGAGCAGTACTTC. The rearrangement links TRBV11-2 to TRBJ2-7, with TRBD2 as a possible D gene (6 bases). This CDR3 has 13 amino acids. The V end lost 1 base, the J end lost 5 bases, and 9 bases lay between the germline ends. CDR1 and CDR2 from the germline V gene are SGHAT and FQNNGV.

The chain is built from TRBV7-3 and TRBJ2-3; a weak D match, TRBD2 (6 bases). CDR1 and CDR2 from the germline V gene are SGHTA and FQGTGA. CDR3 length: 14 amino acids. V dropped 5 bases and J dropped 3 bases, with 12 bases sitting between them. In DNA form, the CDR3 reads TGTGCCAGCAGCGCCGTCGGGAGTACAGATACGCAGTATTTT. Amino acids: CASSAVGSTDTQYF. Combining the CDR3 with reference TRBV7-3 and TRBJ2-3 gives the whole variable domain GAGVSQTPSNKVTEKGKYVELRCDPISGHTALYWYRQSLGQGPEFLIYFQGTGAADDSGLPNDRFFAVRPEGSVSTLKIQRTERGDSAVYLCASSAVGSTDTQYFGPGTRLTVL.

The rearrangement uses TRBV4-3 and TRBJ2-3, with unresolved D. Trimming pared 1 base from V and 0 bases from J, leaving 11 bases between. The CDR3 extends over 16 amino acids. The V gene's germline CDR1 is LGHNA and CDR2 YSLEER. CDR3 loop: CASSQGADLSTDTQYF. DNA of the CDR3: TGCGCCAGCAGCCAAGGTGCTGACTTAAGCACAGATACGCAGTATTTT.

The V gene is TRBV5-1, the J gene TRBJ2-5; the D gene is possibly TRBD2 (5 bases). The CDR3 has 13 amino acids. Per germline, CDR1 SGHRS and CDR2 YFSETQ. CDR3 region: CASERALGETQYF. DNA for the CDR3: TGCGCTTCGGAGAGGGCGCTGGGAGAGACCCAGTACTTC.

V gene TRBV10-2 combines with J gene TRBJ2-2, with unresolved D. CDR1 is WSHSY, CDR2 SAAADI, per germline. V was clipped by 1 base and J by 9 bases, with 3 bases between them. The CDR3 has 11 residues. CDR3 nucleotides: TGCGCCAGCAGTGAGTTGTGGGAGCTGTTTTTT. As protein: CASSELWELFF.

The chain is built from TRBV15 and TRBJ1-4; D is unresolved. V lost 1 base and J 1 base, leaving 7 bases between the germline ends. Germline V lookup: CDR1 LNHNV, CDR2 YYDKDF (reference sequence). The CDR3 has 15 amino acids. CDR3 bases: TGTGCCACCAGCAGAGGCGATGGAACTAATGAAAAACTGTTTTTT. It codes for CATSRGDGTNEKLFF.

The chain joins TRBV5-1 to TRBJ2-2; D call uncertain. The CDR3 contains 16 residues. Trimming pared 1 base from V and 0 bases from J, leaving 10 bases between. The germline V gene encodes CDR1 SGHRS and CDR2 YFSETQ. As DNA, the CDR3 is TGCGCCAGCAGCTTGTGGGGAAGCTCGAACACCGGGGAGCTGTTTTTT. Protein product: CASSLWGSSNTGELFF. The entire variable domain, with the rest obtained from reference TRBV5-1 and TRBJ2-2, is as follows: KAGVTQTPRYLIKTRGQQVTLSCSPISGHRSVSWYQQTPGQGLQFLFEYFSETQRNKGNFPGRFSGRQFSNSRSEMNVSTLELGDSALYLCASSLWGSSNTGELFFGEGSRLTVL.

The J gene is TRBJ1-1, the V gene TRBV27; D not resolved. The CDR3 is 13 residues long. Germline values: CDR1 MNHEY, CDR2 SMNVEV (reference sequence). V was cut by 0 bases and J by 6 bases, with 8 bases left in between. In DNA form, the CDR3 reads TGTGCCAGCAGTTTATCCACTCCAGCTGAAGCTTTCTTT. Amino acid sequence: CASSLSTPAEAFF.

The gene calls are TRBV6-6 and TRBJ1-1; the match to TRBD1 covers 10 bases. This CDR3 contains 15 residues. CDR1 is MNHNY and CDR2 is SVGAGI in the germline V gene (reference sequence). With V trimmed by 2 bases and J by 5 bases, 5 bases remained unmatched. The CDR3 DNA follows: TGTGCCAGCAGTTACCGACAGGGGGCGGGTACTGAAGCTTTCTTT. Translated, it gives CASSYRQGAGTEAFF.

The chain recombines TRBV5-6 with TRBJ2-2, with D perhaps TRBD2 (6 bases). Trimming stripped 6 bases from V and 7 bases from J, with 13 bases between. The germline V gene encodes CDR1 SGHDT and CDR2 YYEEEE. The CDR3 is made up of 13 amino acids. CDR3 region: CASNMGGSGELFF. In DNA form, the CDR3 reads TGTGCCAGCAATATGGGAGGTAGCGGGGAGCTGTTTTTT.

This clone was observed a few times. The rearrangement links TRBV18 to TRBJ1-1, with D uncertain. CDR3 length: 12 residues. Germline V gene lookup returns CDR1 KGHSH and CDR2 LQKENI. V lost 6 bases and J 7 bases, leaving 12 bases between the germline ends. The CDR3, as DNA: TGTGCCAGCTCCCCTCCTGCGGGTGAAGCTTTCTTT. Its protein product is CASSPPAGEAFF. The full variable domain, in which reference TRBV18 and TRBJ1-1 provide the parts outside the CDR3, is NAGVMQNPRHLVRRRGQEARLRCSPMKGHSHVYWYRQLPEEGLKFMVYLQKENIIDESGMPKERFSAEFPKEGPSILRIQQVVRGDSAAYFCASSPPAGEAFFGQGTRLTVV.

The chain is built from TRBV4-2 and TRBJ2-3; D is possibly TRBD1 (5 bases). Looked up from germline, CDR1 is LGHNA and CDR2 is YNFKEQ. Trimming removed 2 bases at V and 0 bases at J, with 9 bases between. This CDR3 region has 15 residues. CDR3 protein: CASSQMGRSTDTQYF. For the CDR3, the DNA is TGTGCCAGCAGCCAAATGGGGCGGAGCACAGATACGCAGTATTTT.

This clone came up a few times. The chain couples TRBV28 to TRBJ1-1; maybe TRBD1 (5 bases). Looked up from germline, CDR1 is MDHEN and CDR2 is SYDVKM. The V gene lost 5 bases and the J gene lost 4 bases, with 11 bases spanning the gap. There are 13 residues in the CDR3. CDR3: CASSPGLLTEAFF. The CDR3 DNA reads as TGTGCCAGCAGTCCGGGACTCCTCACTGAAGCTTTCTTT.

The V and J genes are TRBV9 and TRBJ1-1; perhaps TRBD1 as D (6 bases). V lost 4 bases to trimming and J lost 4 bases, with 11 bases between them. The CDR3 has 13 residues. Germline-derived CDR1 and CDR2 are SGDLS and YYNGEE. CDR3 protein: CASSLGAATEAFF. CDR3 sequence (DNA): TGTGCCAGCAGCTTGGGGGCCGCCACTGAAGCTTTCTTT.

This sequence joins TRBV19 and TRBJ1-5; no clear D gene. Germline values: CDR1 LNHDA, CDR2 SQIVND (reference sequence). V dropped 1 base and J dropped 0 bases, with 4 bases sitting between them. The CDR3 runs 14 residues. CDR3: CASSIGDSNQPQHF. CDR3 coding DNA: TGTGCCAGTAGTATAGGGGATAGCAATCAGCCCCAGCATTTT. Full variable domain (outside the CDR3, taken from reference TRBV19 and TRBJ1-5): DGGITQSPKYLFRKEGQNVTLSCEQNLNHDAMYWYRQDPGQGLRLIYYSQIVNDFQKGDIAEGYSVSREKKESFPLTVTSAQKNPTAFYLCASSIGDSNQPQHFGDGTRLSIL.

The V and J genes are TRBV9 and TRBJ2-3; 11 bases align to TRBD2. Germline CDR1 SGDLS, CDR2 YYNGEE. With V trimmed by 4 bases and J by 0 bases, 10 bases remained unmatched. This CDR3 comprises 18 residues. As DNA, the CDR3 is TGTGCCAGCAGCCCCCGGGTTGGGACTAGCGGTAGCACAGATACGCAGTATTTT. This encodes CASSPRVGTSGSTDTQYF.

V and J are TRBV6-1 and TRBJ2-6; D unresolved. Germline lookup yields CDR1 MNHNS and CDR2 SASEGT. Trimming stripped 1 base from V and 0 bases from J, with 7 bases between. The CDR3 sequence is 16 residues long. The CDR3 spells CASSEDGSSGANVLTF. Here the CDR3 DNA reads TGTGCCAGCAGTGAAGACGGATCCTCTGGGGCCAACGTCCTGACTTTC.

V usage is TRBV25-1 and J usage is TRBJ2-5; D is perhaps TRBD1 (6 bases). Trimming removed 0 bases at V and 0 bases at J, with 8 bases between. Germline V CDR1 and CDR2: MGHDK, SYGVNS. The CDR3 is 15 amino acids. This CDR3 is CASSEYRGYQETQYF. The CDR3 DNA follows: TGTGCCAGCAGTGAATATAGGGGGTACCAAGAGACCCAGTACTTC.

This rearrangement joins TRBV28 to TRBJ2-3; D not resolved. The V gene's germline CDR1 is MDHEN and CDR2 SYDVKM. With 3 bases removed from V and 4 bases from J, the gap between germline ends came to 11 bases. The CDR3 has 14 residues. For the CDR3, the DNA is TGTGCCAGCAGTTTGACAACAACCCCAGATACGCAGTATTTT. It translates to CASSLTTTPDTQYF.

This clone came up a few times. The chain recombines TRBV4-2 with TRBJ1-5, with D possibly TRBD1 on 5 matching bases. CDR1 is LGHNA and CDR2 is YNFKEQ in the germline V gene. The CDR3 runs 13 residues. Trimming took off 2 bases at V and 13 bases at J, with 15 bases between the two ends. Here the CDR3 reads CASSQSADKEQHF. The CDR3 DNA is TGTGCCAGCAGCCAATCGGCGGACAAAGAACAGCATTTT.

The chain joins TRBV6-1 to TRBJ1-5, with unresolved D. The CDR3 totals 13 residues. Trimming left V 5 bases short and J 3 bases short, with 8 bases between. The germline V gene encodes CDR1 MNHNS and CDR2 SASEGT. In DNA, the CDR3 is TGTGCCAGCAGTTCCTTTATCAATCAGCCCCAGCATTTT. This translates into CASSSFINQPQHF.